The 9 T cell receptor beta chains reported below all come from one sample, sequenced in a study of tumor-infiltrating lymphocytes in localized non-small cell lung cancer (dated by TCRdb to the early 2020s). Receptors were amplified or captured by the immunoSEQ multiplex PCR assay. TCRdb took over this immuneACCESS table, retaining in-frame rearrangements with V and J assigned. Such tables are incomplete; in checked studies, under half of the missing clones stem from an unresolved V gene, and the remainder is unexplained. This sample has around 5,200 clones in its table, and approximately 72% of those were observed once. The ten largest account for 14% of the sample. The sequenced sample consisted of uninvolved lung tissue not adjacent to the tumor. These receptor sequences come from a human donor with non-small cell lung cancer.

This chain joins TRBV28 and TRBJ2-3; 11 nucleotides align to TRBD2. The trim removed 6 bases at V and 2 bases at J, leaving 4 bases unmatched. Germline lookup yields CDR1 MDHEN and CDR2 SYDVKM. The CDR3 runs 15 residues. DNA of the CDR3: TGTGCCAGCAGGAGACTAGCGGGAATCACAGATACGCAGTATTTT. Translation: CASRRLAGITDTQYF.

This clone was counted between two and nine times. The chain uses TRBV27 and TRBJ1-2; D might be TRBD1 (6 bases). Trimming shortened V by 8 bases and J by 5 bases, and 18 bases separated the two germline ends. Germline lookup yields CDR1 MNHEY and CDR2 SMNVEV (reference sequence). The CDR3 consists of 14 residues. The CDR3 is CASGTPGGYYGYTF. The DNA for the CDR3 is TGTGCCAGCGGGACTCCCGGGGGCTATTATGGCTACACCTTC.

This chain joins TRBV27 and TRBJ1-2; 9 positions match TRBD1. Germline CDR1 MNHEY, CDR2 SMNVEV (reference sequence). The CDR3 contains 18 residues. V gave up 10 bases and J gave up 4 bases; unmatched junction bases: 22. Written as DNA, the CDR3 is TGTGCCAACTCGGAGGGAGGGACAGGGCCGATGAGGGCCTATGGCTACACCTTC. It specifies CANSEGGTGPMRAYGYTF.

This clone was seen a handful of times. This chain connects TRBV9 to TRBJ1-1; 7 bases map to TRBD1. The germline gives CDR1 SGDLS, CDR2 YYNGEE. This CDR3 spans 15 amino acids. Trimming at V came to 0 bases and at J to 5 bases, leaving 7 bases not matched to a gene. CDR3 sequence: CASSVGSRQGTEAFF. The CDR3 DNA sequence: TGTGCCAGCAGCGTAGGGTCACGACAGGGTACTGAAGCTTTCTTT.

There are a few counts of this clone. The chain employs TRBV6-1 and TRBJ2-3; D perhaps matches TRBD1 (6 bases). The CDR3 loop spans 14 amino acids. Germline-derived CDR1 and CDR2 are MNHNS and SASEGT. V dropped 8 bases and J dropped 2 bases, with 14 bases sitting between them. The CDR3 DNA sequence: TGTGCCAGCCAGGGGTGGCTATCCACAGATACGCAGTATTTT. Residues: CASQGWLSTDTQYF.

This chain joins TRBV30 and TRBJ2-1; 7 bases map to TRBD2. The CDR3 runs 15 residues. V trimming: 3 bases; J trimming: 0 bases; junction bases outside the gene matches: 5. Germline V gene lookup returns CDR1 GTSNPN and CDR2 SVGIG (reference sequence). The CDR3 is CAWRTSTNSYNEQFF. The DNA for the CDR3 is TGTGCCTGGAGGACTAGCACAAACTCCTACAATGAGCAGTTCTTC.

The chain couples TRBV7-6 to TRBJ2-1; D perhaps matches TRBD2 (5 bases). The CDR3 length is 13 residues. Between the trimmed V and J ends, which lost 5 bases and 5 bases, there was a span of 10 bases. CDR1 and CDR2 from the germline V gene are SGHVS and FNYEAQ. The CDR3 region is CASSEGGDNEQFF. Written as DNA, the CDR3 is TGTGCCAGCAGCGAGGGTGGGGACAATGAGCAGTTCTTC.

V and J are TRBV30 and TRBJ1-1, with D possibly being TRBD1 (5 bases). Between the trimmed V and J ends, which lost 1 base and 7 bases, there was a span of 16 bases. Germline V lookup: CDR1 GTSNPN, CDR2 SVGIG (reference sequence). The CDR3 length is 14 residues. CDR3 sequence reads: CAWSDRAGRGEAFF. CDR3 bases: TGTGCCTGGAGTGATCGGGCGGGACGGGGTGAAGCTTTCTTT.

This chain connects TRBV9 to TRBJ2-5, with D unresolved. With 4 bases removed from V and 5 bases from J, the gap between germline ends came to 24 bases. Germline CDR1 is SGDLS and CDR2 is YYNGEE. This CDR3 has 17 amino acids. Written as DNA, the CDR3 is TGTGCCAGCAGCTCCCCAGTTGGCCCTCCAGGTGGGGAGACCCAGTACTTC. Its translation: CASSSPVGPPGGETQYF.